What follows are 16 T cell receptor beta chains derived from one specimen sequenced in a study of blood T cell repertoires in COVID-19. TCRdb's copy holds only in-frame clones and misses some; the assay was immunoSEQ multiplex PCR. The sample lists fewer than 350,000 clones, 70% to 90% seen once, with approximately 12% in the top ten. Sample: peripheral blood. The receptor source for this set is a woman aged 25 to 39 with COVID-19, enrolled during active disease.

The gene calls are TRBV6-6 and TRBJ1-2; D is uncertain. The germline V gene encodes CDR1 MNHNY and CDR2 SVGAGI (reference sequence). The CDR3 contains 16 residues. V was trimmed by 2 bases and J by 6 bases, leaving 19 bases between them. The CDR3 nucleotides read TGTGCCAGCAGTTACAAACAGATTTTCCTTTCTGATGGCTACACCTTC. This gives the protein CASSYKQIFLSDGYTF.

The chain employs TRBV6-5 and TRBJ1-6; 7 positions agree with TRBD1. CDR1 is MNHEY, CDR2 SVGAGI, per germline. J was trimmed by 10 bases and V by 6 bases; bases with no gene match: 6. This CDR3 comprises 13 residues. This CDR3 reads CASSRQGPSPLHF. CDR3 nucleotides: TGTGCCAGCAGCCGACAGGGCCCATCACCCCTCCACTTT.

CDR3 protein: CASRYESTGQETQYF. The CDR3 region has the DNA TGTGCCAGCAGATACGAATCGACAGGACAAGAGACCCAGTACTTC. V and J are TRBV6-5 and TRBJ2-5, with D perhaps TRBD1 (6 bases). Germline V CDR1 and CDR2: MNHEY, SVGAGI. This CDR3 contains 15 residues. V was shortened by 6 bases and J by 2 bases, with 16 bases between the two germline ends.

This clone was seen a handful of times. This rearrangement joins TRBV2 to TRBJ2-7; 7 positions match TRBD2. CDR3 length: 15 residues. V shed 3 bases, J shed 6 bases, and the junction held 11 bases outside the gene matches. The germline V gene has CDR1 SNHLY and CDR2 FYNNEI. The DNA of the CDR3 is TGTGCCAGCAGTGAGGAGGGGACTATTGCTCCCGAGCAGTACTTC. Protein sequence: CASSEEGTIAPEQYF.

The genes are TRBV6-1 and TRBJ1-3; TRBD1 aligns across 8 bases. Per germline, CDR1 MNHNS and CDR2 SASEGT. CDR3 length: 15 residues. The V gene end was trimmed by 1 base and the J gene end by 8 bases; junction bases not matched to a gene: 7. The CDR3 protein is CASSEETGDVYTIYF. The DNA of the CDR3 is TGTGCCAGCAGTGAAGAGACAGGGGATGTATACACCATATATTTT.

This chain joins TRBV10-1 and TRBJ1-4; D not resolved. Trimming pared 6 bases from V and 2 bases from J, leaving 16 bases between. The CDR3 runs to 16 residues. The germline V gene has CDR1 WNHNN and CDR2 SYGVQD (reference sequence). CDR3 nucleotides: TGCGCCAGCAGCGTCCGACCCATCGGGACTAATGAAAAACTGTTTTTT. Amino acids: CASSVRPIGTNEKLFF.

The chain has TRBV6-6 and TRBJ2-2; TRBD1 matches at 7 bases. Trimming took 6 bases from V and 6 from J; bases not matched to a gene: 10. The CDR3 contains 15 residues. Looked up from germline, CDR1 is MNHNY and CDR2 is SVGAGI (reference sequence). The DNA for the CDR3 is TGTGCCAGCAGCCCTGGACAGGATACCGCCGGGGAGCTGTTTTTT. Its translation is CASSPGQDTAGELFF.

The J gene is TRBJ2-1, the V gene TRBV19; D not certain. Germline V gene lookup returns CDR1 LNHDA and CDR2 SQIVND (reference sequence). This CDR3 contains 15 residues. The ends were cut back, 5 bases at V and 7 bases at J, with 18 bases in the middle. The CDR3 protein is CASSPRPRGSNEQFF. DNA for the CDR3: TGTGCCAGTAGTCCCCGGCCTCGAGGATCGAATGAGCAGTTCTTC. The variable domain in full, with the rest retrieved from reference TRBV19 and TRBJ2-1, is DGGITQSPKYLFRKEGQNVTLSCEQNLNHDAMYWYRQDPGQGLRLIYYSQIVNDFQKGDIAEGYSVSREKKESFPLTVTSAQKNPTAFYLCASSPRPRGSNEQFFGPGTRLTVL.

The chain employs TRBV5-1 and TRBJ1-1; 11 nucleotides agree with TRBD1. V gave up 9 bases and J gave up 3 bases; unmatched junction bases: 16. CDR1 and CDR2 from the germline V gene are SGHRS and YFSETQ. CDR3 length equals 17 residues. For the CDR3, the DNA is TGCGCCACCATGAGGGACAGGGGGTTATTTTTGGACACTGAAGCTTTCTTT. This encodes CATMRDRGLFLDTEAFF.

This chain uses TRBV9 with TRBJ2-5; a possible D gene is TRBD1 (5 bases). Germline-derived CDR1 and CDR2 are SGDLS and YYNGEE. The CDR3 is made up of 14 amino acids. The V end was cut by 3 bases, the J end by 5 bases, with 14 bases between. The CDR3 sequence: CASSEQGVGETQYF. DNA for the CDR3: TGTGCCAGCAGCGAGCAAGGGGTAGGGGAGACCCAGTACTTC.

The V call is TRBV11-2, the J call TRBJ2-3, with TRBD2 matching over 8 bases. The CDR3 covers 15 residues. In germline, CDR1 is SGHAT, CDR2 FQNNGV. Losses at the gene ends were 1 base for V and 3 bases for J; bases not matched to a gene: 3. The CDR3 nucleotides are TGTGCCAGCAGCTTAGTAGTAGCGGGGACAGATACGCAGTATTTT. As protein: CASSLVVAGTDTQYF.

DNA for the CDR3: TGTGCCAGCAGGCGGAATGAAAAACTGTTTTTT. This gives the protein CASRRNEKLFF. The chain couples TRBV27 to TRBJ1-4; D remains ambiguous. The V end was cut by 6 bases, the J end by 5 bases, with 4 bases between. The CDR3 sequence is 11 residues long. Germline assignment: CDR1 MNHEY and CDR2 SMNVEV (reference sequence).

The V and J genes are TRBV24-1 and TRBJ2-3; D possibly corresponds to TRBD1 (6 bases). Trimming took 3 bases from V and 4 from J, leaving 19 bases between them. The CDR3 has 17 residues. CDR1 is KGHDR, CDR2 SFDVKD, per germline. The CDR3 loop is CATSDHGELNRADTQYF. CDR3 in DNA: TGTGCCACCAGTGATCATGGAGAACTAAACAGGGCAGATACGCAGTATTTT.

The chain links TRBV6-5 to TRBJ2-7; D not resolved. The CDR3 loop spans 12 amino acids. The V and J ends lost 8 bases and 3 bases respectively, with 11 bases between them. Per the germline V gene, CDR1 is MNHEY and CDR2 is SVGAGI. In DNA form, the CDR3 reads TGTGCCAGCGGAGAGACGGGCTACGAGCAGTACTTC. Translated: CASGETGYEQYF.

The genes are TRBV28 and TRBJ2-7; TRBD1 aligns across 7 bases. The germline CDR1 and CDR2 sequences are MDHEN and SYDVKM. Losses at the gene ends were 5 bases for V and 7 bases for J; bases not matched to a gene: 17. The CDR3 has 16 amino acids. In DNA form, the CDR3 reads TGTGCCAGCAGTCCAGACAGGGCCCACCCGTCGCAAGAGCAGTACTTC. Its translation is CASSPDRAHPSQEQYF. Filled out from reference TRBV28 and TRBJ2-7, the complete variable domain reads DVKVTQSSRYLVKRTGEKVFLECVQDMDHENMFWYRQDPGLGLRLIYFSYDVKMKEKGDIPEGYSVSREKKERFSLILESASTNQTSMYLCASSPDRAHPSQEQYFGPGTRLTVT.

This clone was detected only a few times. This sequence joins TRBV2 and TRBJ2-2, with a possible D match to TRBD1 (5 bases). Trimming cost V 11 bases and J 5 bases, with 9 bases left between them. CDR1 SNHLY and CDR2 FYNNEI come from the germline V gene. This CDR3 has 11 residues. The DNA of the CDR3 is TGTGCCCTAGGGGATACCGGGGAGCTGTTTTTT. Translation gives CALGDTGELFF.